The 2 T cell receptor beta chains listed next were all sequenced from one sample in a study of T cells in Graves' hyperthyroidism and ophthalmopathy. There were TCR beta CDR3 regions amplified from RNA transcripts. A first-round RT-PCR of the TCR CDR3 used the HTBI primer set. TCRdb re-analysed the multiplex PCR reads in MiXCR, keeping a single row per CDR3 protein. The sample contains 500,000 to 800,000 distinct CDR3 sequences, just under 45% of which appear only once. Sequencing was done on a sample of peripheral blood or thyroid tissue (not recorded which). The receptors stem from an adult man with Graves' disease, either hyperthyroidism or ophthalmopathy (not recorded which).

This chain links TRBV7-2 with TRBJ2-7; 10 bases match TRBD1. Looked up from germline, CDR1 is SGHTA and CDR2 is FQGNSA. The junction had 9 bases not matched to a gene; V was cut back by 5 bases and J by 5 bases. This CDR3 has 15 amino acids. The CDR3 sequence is CASSIRQGAFNEQYF. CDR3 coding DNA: TGTGCCAGCAGCATCAGACAGGGGGCCTTTAACGAGCAGTACTTC.

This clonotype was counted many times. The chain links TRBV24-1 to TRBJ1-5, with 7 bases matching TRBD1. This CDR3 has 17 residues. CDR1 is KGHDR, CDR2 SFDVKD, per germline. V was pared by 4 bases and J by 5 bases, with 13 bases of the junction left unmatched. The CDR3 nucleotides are TGTGCCACCAGTGAGTTAACTTCCAGGGGGGACGATCAGCCCCAGCATTTT. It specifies CATSELTSRGDDQPQHF.